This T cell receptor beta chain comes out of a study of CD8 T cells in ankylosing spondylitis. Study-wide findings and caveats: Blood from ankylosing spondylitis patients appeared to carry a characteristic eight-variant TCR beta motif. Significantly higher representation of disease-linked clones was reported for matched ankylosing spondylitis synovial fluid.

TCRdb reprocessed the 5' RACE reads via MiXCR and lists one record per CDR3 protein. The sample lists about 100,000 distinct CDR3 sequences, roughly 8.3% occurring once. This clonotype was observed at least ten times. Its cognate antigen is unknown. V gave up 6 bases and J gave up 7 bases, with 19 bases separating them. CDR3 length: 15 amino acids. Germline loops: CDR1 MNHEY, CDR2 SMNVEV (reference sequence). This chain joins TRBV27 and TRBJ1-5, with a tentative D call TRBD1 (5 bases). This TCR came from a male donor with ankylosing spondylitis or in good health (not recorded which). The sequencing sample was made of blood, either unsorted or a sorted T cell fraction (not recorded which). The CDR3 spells CASRMTGGKSQPQHF. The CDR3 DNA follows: TGTGCCAGCAGGATGACTGGGGGAAAGAGCCAGCCCCAGCATTTT.